Following are 5 T cell receptor beta chains from one sample sequenced in a study of T-cell reconstitution after alpha-beta-depleted transplantation in children. Unique molecular identifiers tagged the TCRbeta library. TCRdb re-called the PCR reads with MiXCR, one entry per CDR3 protein. Among approximately 47,000 distinct CDR3 sequences listed, 50% to 55% were seen once. The sample here was peripheral blood, taken before TCRalphabeta/CD19-depleted stem cell transplant. Receptors were obtained from a boy younger than two with SCID, due to receive a stem cell transplant.

J is TRBJ1-2 and V is TRBV20-1; tentatively, D is TRBD1 (6 bases). The length of the CDR3 is 12 residues. Germline CDR1 DFQATT, CDR2 SNEGSKA (reference sequence). Trimming took off 3 bases at V and 8 bases at J, with 13 bases between the two ends. As DNA, the CDR3 is TGCAGTGCTAGTCGGGGGGCGAACGGCTACACCTTC. Residues: CSASRGANGYTF.

This clonotype was observed once. The rearrangement uses TRBV6-2 or TRBV6-3 and TRBJ1-6; D is uncertain. Trimming stripped 6 bases from V and 11 bases from J, with 20 bases between. The germline V gene has CDR1 MNHEY and CDR2 SVGEGT. CDR3 length: 15 residues. The CDR3 sequence is CASSLLDSPGAPLHF. The CDR3, as DNA: TGTGCCAGCAGCCTCCTCGACTCGCCAGGAGCACCCCTCCACTTT.

The chain employs TRBV5-1 and TRBJ1-4; TRBD1 matches at 7 bases. With 4 bases clipped from V and 4 bases from J, the junction kept 4 bases outside the gene matches. The CDR3 has 14 residues. Germline-derived CDR1 and CDR2 are SGHRS and YFSETQ. DNA of the CDR3: TGCGCCAGCAGCCCGCGGGACAGTAATGAAAAACTGTTTTTT. Translated, it gives CASSPRDSNEKLFF.

This clonotype was seen a few times. V gene TRBV20-1 combines with J gene TRBJ1-2; no reliable D call. V was trimmed by 6 bases and J by 4 bases, leaving 15 bases between them. The germline CDR1 and CDR2 sequences are DFQATT and SNEGSKA (reference sequence). The CDR3 runs 13 residues. CDR3 in DNA: TGCAGTGCAAGGAGGGAGCCTGGCTATGGCTACACCTTC. Protein sequence: CSARREPGYGYTF.

The chain carries TRBV11-3 and TRBJ2-2; no clear D. This CDR3 is 15 amino acids long. Trimming left V 5 bases short and J 5 bases short, with 15 bases between. Germline V CDR1 and CDR2: SGHNT, YENEEA. This CDR3 reads CASSGVGSKTGELFF. The CDR3 bases are TGTGCCAGCAGCGGGGTCGGGTCTAAGACCGGGGAGCTGTTTTTT.